What follows describes a single TCR beta chain. What it recognizes is unknown. In germline, CDR1 is MNHNS, CDR2 SASEGT. The CDR3 is 15 residues long. Trimming at V came to 7 bases and at J to 1 base, leaving 10 bases not matched to a gene. This record belongs to a study of blood T cells in healthy people across ages. A second roughly 6 to 11 cycle PCR used barcoded and J-beta primers. TCRdb ran MiXCR on the 5' RACE reads and lists one entry per CDR3 protein. The table lists about 1.5 million distinct CDR3 sequences, 40% to 50% of them singletons, with 6.5% to 10% in the top ten. In terms of origin and age, donors were healthy Caucasian individuals from Russia aged 6 to 90. General study findings and limits: The percentage of naive T cells correlated strongly with TCR beta diversity.

The V call is TRBV6-1, the J call TRBJ2-7; TRBD1 agrees at 7 bases. This TCR came from a young woman in good health. Sequencing used blood. CDR3 DNA: TGTGCCAGCACCCAACTGGGACAGCTGTCCTACGAGCAGTACTTC. Its translation is CASTQLGQLSYEQYF.